Given below is one T cell receptor (beta chain) in context. No cognate antigen has been identified for it. No much larger clone exists at a distance of one base, and base qualities are not known. This sample was included in a study of blood T cell repertoires in COVID-19 (dated by TCRdb to the early 2020s). In the study overall: Samples covering the acute and convalescent phases of COVID-19 were provided by collaborators in the United States, Italy and Spain. The material from the prospective study consisted of cDNA or gDNA derived from T cells, B-cell-depleted T cells, or PBMCs. Subjects who had been exposed to COVID-19, were actively infected with it, or had recovered from it provided the deeply sampled blood TCRbeta repertoires that made up the dataset. The repertoires were released in a freely available public database meant as a resource for research on the immune response to SARS-CoV-2. Samples were obtained from the ongoing ImmuneRACE study (first 160 participants) and from 1,200 or so subjects provided by 6 global collaborators. A de-identified subject ID, COVID-19 status, age in years and sex were almost always included in the sample metadata. Where available, HLA class I and class II types were taken from metadata supplied by the sample provider and were not determined by assay-based typing.

General conclusions and limits of the study: The quantity of clinical and demographic metadata differed by source and by participant and was supplied without curation.

TCRbeta CDR3 regions were amplified from genomic DNA by means of the immunoSEQ Assay, a bias-controlled multiplex PCR. The authors processed their data as follows. Within the assay, amplification of reference gene primers was used to estimate how many nucleated cells each sample contained. Sequence reads were collapsed and filtered to measure the absolute abundance of every unique TCRbeta CDR3 rearrangement. For each sample, productive Simpson clonality was calculated by taking the square root of Simpson's diversity index across productive rearrangements. TCRdb holds this immuneACCESS table with in-frame rearrangements only. Some clones are missing; in checked studies, unresolved V genes explain under half, and the rest has no known cause. V, J and clone size reflect that table, while D and trimming were determined from the DNA. This sample holds about 25,000 clones; approximately 83% were observed only once. Roughly 22% of the sample is taken by the ten largest.

The collaborating institutions used their own protocols to collect whole blood in K2EDTA tubes. For TCRbeta analysis, collaborators shipped samples in one of three forms: frozen whole blood, isolated PBMCs, or DNA extracted from either of those sample types. The receptor was isolated from a human donor in a cohort sampled during active COVID-19. The sample comprised peripheral blood.

CDR3 region: CASSLIFYEQYF. The DNA sequence reads TGTGCCAGCAGCTTAATCTTCTACGAGCAGTACTTC. The rearranged chain carries TRBV7-9 and TRBJ2-7, with the D gene not clear enough to name. CDR1 is given as SEHNR and CDR2 as FQNEAQ, both from the germline V gene (reference sequence). V and J are truncated by 2 bases and 3 bases respectively, leaving an intervening sequence of 5 bases. Including the terminal cysteine and phenylalanine, the CDR3 comprises 12 residues. CDR3 DNA only is kept here, 36 bases in frame from base 1. The CDR3, completed at both ends by the reference TRBV7-9 and TRBJ2-7 genes, gives the full variable domain DTGVSQNPRHKITKRGQNVTFRCDPISEHNRLYWYRQTLGQGPEFLTYFQNEAQLEKSRLLSDRFSAERPKGSFSTLEIQRTEQGDSAMYLCASSLIFYEQYFGPGTRLTVT.